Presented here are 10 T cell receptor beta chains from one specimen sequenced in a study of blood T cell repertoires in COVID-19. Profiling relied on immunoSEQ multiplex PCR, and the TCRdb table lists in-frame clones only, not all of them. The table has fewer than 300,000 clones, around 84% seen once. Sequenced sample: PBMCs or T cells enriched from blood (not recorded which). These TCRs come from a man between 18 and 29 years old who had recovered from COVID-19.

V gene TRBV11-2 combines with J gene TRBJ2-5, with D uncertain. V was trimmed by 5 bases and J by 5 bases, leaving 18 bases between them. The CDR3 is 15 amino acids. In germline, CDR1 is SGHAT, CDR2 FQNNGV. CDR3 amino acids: CASSPLVFVRETQYF. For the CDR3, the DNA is TGTGCCAGCAGCCCATTAGTCTTCGTACGGGAGACCCAGTACTTC.

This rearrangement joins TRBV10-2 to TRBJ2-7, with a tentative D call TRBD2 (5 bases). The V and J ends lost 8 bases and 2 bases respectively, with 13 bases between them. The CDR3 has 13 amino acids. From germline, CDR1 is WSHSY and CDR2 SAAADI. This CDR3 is CASQAFGTYEQYF. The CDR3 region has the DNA TGCGCCAGCCAAGCTTTCGGGACCTACGAGCAGTACTTC.

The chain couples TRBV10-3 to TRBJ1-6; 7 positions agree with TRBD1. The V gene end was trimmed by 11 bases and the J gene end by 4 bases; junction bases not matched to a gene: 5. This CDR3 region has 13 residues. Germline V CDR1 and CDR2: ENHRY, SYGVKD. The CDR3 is CASRGEYNSPLHF. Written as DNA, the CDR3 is TGTGCCTCCAGGGGGGAGTATAATTCACCCCTCCACTTT.

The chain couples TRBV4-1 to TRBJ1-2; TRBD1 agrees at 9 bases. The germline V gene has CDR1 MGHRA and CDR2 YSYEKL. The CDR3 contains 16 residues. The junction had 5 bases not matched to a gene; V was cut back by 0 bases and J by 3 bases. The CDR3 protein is CASSQEGDRDYYGYTF. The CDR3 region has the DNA TGCGCCAGCAGCCAAGAGGGGGACAGGGATTACTATGGCTACACCTTC.

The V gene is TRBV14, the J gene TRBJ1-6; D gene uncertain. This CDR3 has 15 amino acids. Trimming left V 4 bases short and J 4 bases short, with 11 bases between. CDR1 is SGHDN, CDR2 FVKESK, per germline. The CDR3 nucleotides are TGTGCCAGCAGCCGAGACCGGGGTTATAATTCACCCCTCCACTTT. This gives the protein CASSRDRGYNSPLHF.

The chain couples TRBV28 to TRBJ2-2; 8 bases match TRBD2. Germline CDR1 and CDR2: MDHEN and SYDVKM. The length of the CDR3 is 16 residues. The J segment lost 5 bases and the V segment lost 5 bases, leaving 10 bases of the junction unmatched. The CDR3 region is CASSDPGLGTTGELFF. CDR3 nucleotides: TGTGCCAGCAGTGACCCGGGACTAGGTACTACCGGGGAGCTGTTTTTT. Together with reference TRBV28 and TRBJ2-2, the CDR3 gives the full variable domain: DVKVTQSSRYLVKRTGEKVFLECVQDMDHENMFWYRQDPGLGLRLIYFSYDVKMKEKGDIPEGYSVSREKKERFSLILESASTNQTSMYLCASSDPGLGTTGELFFGEGSRLTVL.

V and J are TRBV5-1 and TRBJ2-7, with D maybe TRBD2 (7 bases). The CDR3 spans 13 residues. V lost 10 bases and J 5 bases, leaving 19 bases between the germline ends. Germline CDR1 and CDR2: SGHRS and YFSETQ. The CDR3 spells CACSRGAGHEQYF. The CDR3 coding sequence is TGCGCCTGTTCTCGGGGGGCCGGCCACGAGCAGTACTTC.

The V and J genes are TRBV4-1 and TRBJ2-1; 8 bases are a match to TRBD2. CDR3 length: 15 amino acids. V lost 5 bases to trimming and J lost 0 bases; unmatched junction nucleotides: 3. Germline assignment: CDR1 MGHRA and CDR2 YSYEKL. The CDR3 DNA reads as TGCGCCAGCAGCGAGAGCGGGAGCTCCTACAATGAGCAGTTCTTC. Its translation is CASSESGSSYNEQFF.

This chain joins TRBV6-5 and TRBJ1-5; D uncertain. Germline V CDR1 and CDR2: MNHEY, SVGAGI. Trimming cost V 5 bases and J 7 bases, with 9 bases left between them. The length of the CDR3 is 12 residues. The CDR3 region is CASSRAGQPQHF. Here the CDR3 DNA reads TGTGCCAGCAGTCGAGCGGGACAGCCCCAGCATTTT.

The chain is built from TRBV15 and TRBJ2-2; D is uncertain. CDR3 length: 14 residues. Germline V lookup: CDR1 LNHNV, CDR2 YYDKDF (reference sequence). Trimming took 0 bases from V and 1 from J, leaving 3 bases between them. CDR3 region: CATSRDRNTGELFF. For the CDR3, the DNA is TGTGCCACCAGCAGAGACAGGAACACCGGGGAGCTGTTTTTT.